This TCR beta chain was observed in a study of CD8 T cells in ankylosing spondylitis. Preparation of TCR beta libraries was done by quantitative 5'-RACE with molecular barcodes. MiXCR, applied by TCRdb to the 5' RACE reads, yields one record per CDR3 protein. The table lists some 140,000 distinct CDR3 sequences, 15% to 20% of them singletons, with around a third in the top ten. Study conclusions and caveats: The study identified a TCR beta motif of roughly eight highly homologous variants that appeared characteristic of ankylosing spondylitis blood. Peripheral blood samples showed relatively rare disease-linked clones, and these clones were CD8+. A number of the motif variants had already been described in reactive arthritis synovial fluid and blood. Disease-linked clones reportedly showed significant enrichment in matched ankylosing spondylitis synovial fluid.

This clonotype was seen repeatedly, ten times or more. Its antigen is not identified. Sequenced input: blood, either unsorted or a sorted T cell fraction (not recorded which). The clonotype originates from a male donor with ankylosing spondylitis.

CDR3 bases: TGTGCCAGCAGCCAAGGACCGCTTCTAGCGGGAGAAGGCGAGCAGTACTTC. Residues: CASSQGPLLAGEGEQYF. The V and J genes are TRBV4-2 and TRBJ2-7, with 10 nucleotides matching TRBD2. Germline lookup yields CDR1 LGHNA and CDR2 YNFKEQ. Germline trimming cut 1 base from V and 6 bases from J; bases unmatched to any gene: 12. This CDR3 is built from 17 residues.